This TCR beta chain was identified in a study of cytomegalovirus exposure and HLA in healthy donors. Study conclusions and caveats: On later analysis, the bulk of CMV-associated TCR beta chains appeared to be HLA-restricted.

This CDR3 comprises 17 residues. CDR1 SGHTA and CDR2 FQGNSA come from the germline V gene. Trimming left V 0 bases short and J 0 bases short, with 12 bases between. Comment on this clone: The antigen is not known.

Primers included in the PCR were 60 Vbeta and 13 Jbeta primers. Sequenced by immunoSEQ multiplex PCR; TCRdb stores in-frame clones only, minus some. The sample carries about 38,000 clones, about nine tenths recorded once. The sequence was collected from a woman aged 40 to 50 in good health and CMV-seropositive. The sequencing sample was made of PBMCs. The chain employs TRBV7-2 and TRBJ1-3; TRBD1 is a possible D gene (5 bases). The CDR3 DNA reads TGTGCCAGCAGCTTAGCCGGGGGGACGGTCTCTGGAAACACCATATATTTT. Translated: CASSLAGGTVSGNTIYF.